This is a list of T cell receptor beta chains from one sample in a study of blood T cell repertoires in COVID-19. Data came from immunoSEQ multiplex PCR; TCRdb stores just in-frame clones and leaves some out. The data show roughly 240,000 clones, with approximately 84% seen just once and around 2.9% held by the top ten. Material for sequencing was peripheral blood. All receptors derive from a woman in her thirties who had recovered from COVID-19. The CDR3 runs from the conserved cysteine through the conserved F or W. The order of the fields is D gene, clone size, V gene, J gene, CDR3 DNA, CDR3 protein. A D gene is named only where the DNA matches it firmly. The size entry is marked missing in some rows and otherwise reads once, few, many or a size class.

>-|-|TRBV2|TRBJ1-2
TGTGCCAGCAGGACTGTCTATGGCTACACCTTC
CASRTVYGYTF
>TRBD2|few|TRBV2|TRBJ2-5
TGTGCCACTATCCCCGGGACTAGCACGCAGACCCAGTACTTC
CATIPGTSTQTQYF
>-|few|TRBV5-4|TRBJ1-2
TGTGCCAGCAGCCCGAGGGGGGGCTATGGCTACACCTTC
CASSPRGGYGYTF
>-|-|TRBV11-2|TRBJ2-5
TGTGCCAGCAGCTTAGGCCCGGTGCAGACCCAGTACTTC
CASSLGPVQTQYF
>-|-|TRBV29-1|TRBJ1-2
TGCAGCGTTGTCTCAAGAGGGCGGAATGGCTACACCTTC
CSVVSRGRNGYTF
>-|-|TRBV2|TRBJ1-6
TGTGCCAGCAGGACAGGAATCGCGGGTTCACCCCTCCACTTT
CASRTGIAGSPLHF
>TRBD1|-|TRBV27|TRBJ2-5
TGTGCCAGCAGTGTTAGGACAGGGGGCTTAGAAGAGACCCAGTACTTC
CASSVRTGGLEETQYF
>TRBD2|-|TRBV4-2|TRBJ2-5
TGTGCCAGCAGCCAGGGGCTAGCGGGAAGTCGAGAGACCCAGTACTTC
CASSQGLAGSRETQYF
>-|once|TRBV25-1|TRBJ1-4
TGTGCCAGCAGTTCGATAAGCGAGGTGGTGTTTTTT
CASSSISEVVFF
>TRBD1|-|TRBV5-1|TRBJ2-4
TGCGCCAGCAGCTTGGGACCAACCGGGACAGGAAACATTCAGTACTTC
CASSLGPTGTGNIQYF
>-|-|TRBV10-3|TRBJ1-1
TGTGCCATCAGTGAGTCGAACAGGTTACTTGAAGCTTTCTTT
CAISESNRLLEAFF
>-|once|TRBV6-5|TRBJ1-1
TGTGCCAGCAGTTACTCGAGTATATATCCTGAAGCTTTCTTT
CASSYSSIYPEAFF
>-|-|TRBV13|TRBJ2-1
TGTGCCAGCAGCTTATCCCTAACGGGGGAGCAGTTCTTC
CASSLSLTGEQFF